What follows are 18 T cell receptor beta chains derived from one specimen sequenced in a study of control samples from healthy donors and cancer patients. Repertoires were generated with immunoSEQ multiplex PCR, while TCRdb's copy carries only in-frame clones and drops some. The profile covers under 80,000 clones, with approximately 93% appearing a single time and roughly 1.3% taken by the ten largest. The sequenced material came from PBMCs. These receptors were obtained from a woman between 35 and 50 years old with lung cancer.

Here the CDR3 reads CASTPGQGDSPLHF. CDR3 nucleotides: TGCGCCAGTACCCCGGGACAGGGTGATTCACCCCTCCACTTT. This chain uses TRBV5-1 with TRBJ1-6, with 9 bases identical to TRBD1. The V gene's germline CDR1 is SGHRS and CDR2 YFSETQ. Trimming removed 8 bases from V and 8 bases from J; junction bases left unmatched: 8. This CDR3 has 14 residues.

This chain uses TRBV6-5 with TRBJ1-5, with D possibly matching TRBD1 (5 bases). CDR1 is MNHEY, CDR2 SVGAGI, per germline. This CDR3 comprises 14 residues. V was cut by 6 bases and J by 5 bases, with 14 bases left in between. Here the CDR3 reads CASSSGGKHQPQHF. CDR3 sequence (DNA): TGTGCCAGCAGCAGCGGGGGGAAACATCAGCCCCAGCATTTT.

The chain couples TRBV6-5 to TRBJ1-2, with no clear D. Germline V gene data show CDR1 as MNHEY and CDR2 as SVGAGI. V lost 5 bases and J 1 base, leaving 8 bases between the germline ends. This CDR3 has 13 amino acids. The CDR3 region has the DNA TGTGCCAGCAGTCCCGTCTTTAACTATGGCTACACCTTC. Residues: CASSPVFNYGYTF.

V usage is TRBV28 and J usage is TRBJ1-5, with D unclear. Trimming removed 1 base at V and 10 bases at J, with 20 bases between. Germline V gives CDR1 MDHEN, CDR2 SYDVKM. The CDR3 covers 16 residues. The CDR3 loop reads CASSLSGGRSGRPQHF. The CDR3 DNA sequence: TGTGCCAGCAGTTTATCAGGCGGCCGAAGCGGGAGACCCCAGCATTTT.

CDR3 nucleotide sequence: TGTGCCAGTAGTGGAACAGGGTGGAGCAATCAGCCCCAGCATTTT. Translating it yields CASSGTGWSNQPQHF. The V and J genes are TRBV19 and TRBJ1-5; possible D gene TRBD1, 6 bases. The CDR3 loop spans 15 amino acids. The ends were cut back, 5 bases at V and 1 base at J, with 12 bases in the middle. Germline V gives CDR1 LNHDA, CDR2 SQIVND (reference sequence).

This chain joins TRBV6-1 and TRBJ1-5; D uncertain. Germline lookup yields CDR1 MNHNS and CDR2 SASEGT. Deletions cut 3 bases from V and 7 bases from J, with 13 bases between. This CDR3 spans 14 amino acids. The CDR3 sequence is CASSDESRAQPQHF. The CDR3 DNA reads TGTGCCAGCAGTGACGAGTCCCGGGCCCAGCCCCAGCATTTT.

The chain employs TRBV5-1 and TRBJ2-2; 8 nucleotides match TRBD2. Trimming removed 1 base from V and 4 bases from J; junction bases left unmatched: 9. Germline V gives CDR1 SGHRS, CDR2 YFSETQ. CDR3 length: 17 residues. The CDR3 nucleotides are TGCGCCAGCAGCTTGTCGGTTGGCGGGGGGATCACCGGGGAGCTGTTTTTT. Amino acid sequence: CASSLSVGGGITGELFF.

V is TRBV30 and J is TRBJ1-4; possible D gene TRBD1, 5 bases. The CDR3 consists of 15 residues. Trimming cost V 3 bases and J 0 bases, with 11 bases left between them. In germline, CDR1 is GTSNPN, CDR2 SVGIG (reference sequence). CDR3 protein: CAWSGTVATNEKLFF. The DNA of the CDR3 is TGTGCCTGGAGCGGGACGGTTGCAACTAATGAAAAACTGTTTTTT.

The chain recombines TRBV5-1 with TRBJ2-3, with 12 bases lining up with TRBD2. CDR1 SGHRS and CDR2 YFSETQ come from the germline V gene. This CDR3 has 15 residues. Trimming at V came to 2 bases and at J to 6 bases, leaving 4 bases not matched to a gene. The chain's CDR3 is CASSLGGLAGDTQYF. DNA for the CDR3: TGCGCCAGCAGCTTAGGCGGACTAGCGGGGGATACGCAGTATTTT.

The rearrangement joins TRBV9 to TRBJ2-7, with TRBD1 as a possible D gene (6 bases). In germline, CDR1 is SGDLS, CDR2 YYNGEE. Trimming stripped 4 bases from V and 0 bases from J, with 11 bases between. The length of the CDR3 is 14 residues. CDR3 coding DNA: TGTGCCAGCAGCTCCCGGGACATCTCCTACGAGCAGTACTTC. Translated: CASSSRDISYEQYF.

The CDR3 sequence is CASSEWGSTNEKLFF. The CDR3 DNA is TGTGCCAGCAGTGAATGGGGGTCAACTAATGAAAAACTGTTTTTT. The chain is built from TRBV6-1 and TRBJ1-4; D might be TRBD1 (5 bases). CDR3 length equals 15 residues. Germline V gene lookup returns CDR1 MNHNS and CDR2 SASEGT. Trimming shortened V by 2 bases and J by 0 bases, and 7 bases separated the two germline ends.

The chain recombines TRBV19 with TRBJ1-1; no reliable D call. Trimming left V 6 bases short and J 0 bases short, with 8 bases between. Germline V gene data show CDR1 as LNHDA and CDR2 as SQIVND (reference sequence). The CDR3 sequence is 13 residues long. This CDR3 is CASRSVMNTEAFF. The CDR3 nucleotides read TGTGCCAGTAGATCCGTCATGAACACTGAAGCTTTCTTT.

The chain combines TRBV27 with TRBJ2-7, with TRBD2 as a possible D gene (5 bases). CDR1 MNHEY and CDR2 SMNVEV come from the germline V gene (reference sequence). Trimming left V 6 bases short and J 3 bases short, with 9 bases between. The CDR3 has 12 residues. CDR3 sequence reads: CASSPDYYEQYF. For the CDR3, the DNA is TGTGCCAGCAGCCCCGACTACTACGAGCAGTACTTC.

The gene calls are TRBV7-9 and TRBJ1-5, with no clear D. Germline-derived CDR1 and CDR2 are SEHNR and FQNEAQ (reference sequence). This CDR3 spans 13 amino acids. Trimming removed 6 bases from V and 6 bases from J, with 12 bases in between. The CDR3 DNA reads TGTGCCAGCAGTCAGGTCGCAGGTCAGCCCCAGCATTTT. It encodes CASSQVAGQPQHF.

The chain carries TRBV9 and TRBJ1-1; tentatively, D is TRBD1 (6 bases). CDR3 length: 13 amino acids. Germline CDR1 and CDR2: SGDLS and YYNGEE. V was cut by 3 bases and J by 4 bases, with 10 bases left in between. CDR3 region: CASSETGSTEAFF. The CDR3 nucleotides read TGTGCCAGCAGCGAAACAGGGTCCACTGAAGCTTTCTTT.

CDR3: CASSTRSNEQFF. DNA for the CDR3: TGTGCCAGCAGCACACGGTCCAATGAGCAGTTCTTC. The rearrangement uses TRBV11-3 and TRBJ2-1; D uncertain. There are 12 residues in the CDR3. Germline V gives CDR1 SGHNT, CDR2 YENEEA. Trimming shortened V by 5 bases and J by 6 bases, and 8 bases separated the two germline ends.

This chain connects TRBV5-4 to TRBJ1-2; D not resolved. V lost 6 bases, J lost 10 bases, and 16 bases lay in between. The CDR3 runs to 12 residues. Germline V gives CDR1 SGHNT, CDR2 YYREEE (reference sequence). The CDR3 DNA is TGTGCCAGCACCGAATCTGCCAGCGACTACACCTTC. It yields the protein CASTESASDYTF.

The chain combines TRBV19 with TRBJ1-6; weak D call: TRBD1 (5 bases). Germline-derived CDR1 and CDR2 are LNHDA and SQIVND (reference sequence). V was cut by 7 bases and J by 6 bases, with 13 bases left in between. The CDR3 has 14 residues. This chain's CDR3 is CASNPPTANSPLHF. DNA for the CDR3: TGTGCCAGTAACCCCCCGACAGCTAATTCACCCCTCCACTTT.